A selection of T cell receptor beta chains follows, all from one sample in a study of Graves' ophthalmopathy and Graves' hyperthyroidism. Using its own MiXCR run on the multiplex PCR reads, TCRdb lists one record per CDR3 protein. The sample shows 360,000 or so distinct CDR3 sequences, about 18% of them seen only once. Material: peripheral blood. Every receptor here comes from a woman in her late teens or twenties with Graves' ophthalmopathy. CDR3s include the opening cysteine and the closing phenylalanine or tryptophan. The order of the fields is J gene, V gene, clone size, D gene, CDR3 protein, CDR3 DNA. A D gene is named only where the DNA matches it firmly. Expanded clones get a size class; other rows say once, few or many, or leave the size out.

>TRBJ1-6|TRBV30|many|.
CAWSPGVGNSPLHF
TGTGCCTGGAGTCCCGGGGTTGGCAATTCACCCCTCCACTTT
>TRBJ2-5|TRBV29-1|many|.
CSGQTWETQYF
TGCAGCGGCCAGACGTGGGAGACCCAGTACTTC
>TRBJ1-3|TRBV9|many|.
CASSVEANSGNTIYF
TGTGCCAGCAGCGTAGAGGCCAACTCTGGAAACACCATATATTTT
>TRBJ2-4|TRBV6-1|.|.
CASSVSGLAKNIQYF
TGTGCCAGCAGTGTCAGCGGACTAGCCAAAAACATTCAGTACTTC
>TRBJ1-1|TRBV12-3/TRBV12-4|.|TRBD1
CASSLGKRTGVLTGGTEAFF
TGTGCCAGCAGTTTAGGTAAAAGGACAGGGGTCCTTACGGGGGGCACTGAAGCTTTCTTT
>TRBJ2-7|TRBV12-3/TRBV12-4|.|TRBD2
CASGLAGSPYEQYF
TGTGCTAGCGGACTAGCGGGATCCCCATACGAGCAGTACTTC
>TRBJ2-6|TRBV6-2/TRBV6-3|.|TRBD1
CASYRDRVSGANVLTF
TGTGCCAGCTACCGGGACAGGGTCTCTGGGGCCAACGTCCTGACTTTC
>TRBJ2-7|TRBV19|many|TRBD1
CATSPGTVNYEQYF
TGTGCCACCAGCCCCGGGACAGTAAACTACGAGCAGTACTTC
>TRBJ1-5|TRBV30|many|TRBD1
CAWAGGSNQPQHF
TGTGCCTGGGCAGGGGGTAGCAATCAGCCCCAGCATTTT
>TRBJ1-5|TRBV27|many|TRBD1
CASRPGTGRTQPQHF
TGTGCCAGCAGACCCGGGACAGGGAGAACTCAGCCCCAGCATTTT
>TRBJ1-1|TRBV27|.|.
CAGSFGPLNTEAFF
TGTGCCGGCAGTTTTGGGCCTCTGAACACTGAAGCTTTCTTT
>TRBJ2-7|TRBV11-1|many|.
CASSHVGTTYEQYF
TGTGCCAGCAGCCACGTGGGGACCACCTACGAGCAGTACTTC
>TRBJ1-1|TRBV6-4|many|.
CASRRQTNTEAFF
TGTGCCAGCAGGAGACAGACGAACACTGAAGCTTTCTTT
>TRBJ2-7|TRBV7-9|many|TRBD1
CASSLQGGPLEQYF
TGTGCCAGCAGCTTACAAGGGGGCCCGCTGGAGCAGTACTTC
>TRBJ1-5|TRBV12-3/TRBV12-4|many|.
CASSLGQNLRPQHF
TGTGCCAGCAGTTTGGGGCAGAACCTCCGGCCCCAGCATTTT
>TRBJ2-4|TRBV6-2/TRBV6-3|many|.
CASSLGRRANIQYF
TGTGCCAGCAGTTTGGGGAGAAGGGCGAACATTCAGTACTTC
>TRBJ1-1|TRBV24-1|many|.
CATSDLWRRNTEAFF
TGTGCCACCAGTGATTTGTGGCGGAGGAACACTGAAGCTTTCTTT
>TRBJ2-5|TRBV7-6|many|TRBD2
CASSFRPAGDRETQYF
TGTGCCAGCAGCTTTCGGCCAGCGGGAGATAGAGAGACCCAGTACTTC
>TRBJ1-1|TRBV19|many|.
CASMLGGAGSTEAFF
TGTGCCAGTATGTTGGGGGGCGCGGGGAGCACTGAAGCTTTCTTT
>TRBJ1-5|TRBV6-2/TRBV6-3|many|.
CASRSPWGEVNQPQHF
TGTGCCAGCAGATCCCCCTGGGGGGAGGTCAATCAGCCCCAGCATTTT
>TRBJ1-1|TRBV11-3|many|.
CASAPQTGAEAFF
TGTGCCAGCGCCCCACAGACCGGGGCTGAAGCTTTCTTT
>TRBJ1-5|TRBV6-1|many|.
CASSVQQGGAQPQHF
TGTGCCAGCAGTGTCCAACAGGGTGGGGCGCAGCCCCAGCATTTT
>TRBJ2-2|TRBV9|many|.
CASSVRTGELFF
TGTGCCAGCAGCGTCCGTACCGGGGAGCTGTTTTTT